This T cell receptor (beta chain) was identified in a study of OX40 agonist ivuxolimab in advanced cancers. Background on the study: With ivuxolimab, an agonistic anti-OX40 (CD134) antibody, patients were treated. A mean age of around 60 years, range 23 to 79, was recorded, and 70% to 85% were male. Three patients showed partial responses: one hepatocellular carcinoma and two cutaneous melanoma cases. Findings and limits, study-wide: In general, CD8+ T cells held more expanded clones than CD4+ did, on average.

The data were produced by immunoSEQ multiplex PCR, yet TCRdb's version contains in-frame clones alone and is incomplete. The sample yields some 44,000 clones, about 80% seen once. On this clone: Its antigen is unknown.

The sample consisted of CD4+ or CD8+ T cells sorted from blood, taken in a trial of the OX40 agonist ivuxolimab. This sequence originates from an adult with an advanced solid tumor such as melanoma, head and neck, liver or kidney cancer.

For the CDR3, the DNA is TGCGCCAGCAGCTTGGCGGGACAAATTGGCGAAAAACTGTTTTTT. This translates into CASSLAGQIGEKLFF. The chain recombines TRBV5-1 with TRBJ1-4; possible D gene TRBD1, 6 bases. The CDR3 contains 15 residues. The V end lost 0 bases, the J end lost 8 bases, and 14 bases lay between the germline ends. Germline loops: CDR1 SGHRS, CDR2 YFSETQ.